These T cell receptor beta chains were read from a single sample in a study of CD8 T cells in ankylosing spondylitis. In TCRdb, the 5' RACE reads were re-called with MiXCR into one record per CDR3 protein. The data contain fewer than 250,000 distinct CDR3 sequences, around 24% of them singletons. Specimen: blood, either unsorted or a sorted T cell fraction (not recorded which). The receptors derive from a male donor with ankylosing spondylitis or in good health (not recorded which). Each CDR3 is given without its conserved first and last residue. A D gene is named only where the DNA matches it firmly.

D,V,J,CDR3
TRBD1,TRBV12-3/TRBV12-4,TRBJ2-5,ASTLGQGEETQY
NA,TRBV4-1,TRBJ1-1,ASSQGGKREAF
NA,TRBV12-3/TRBV12-4,TRBJ1-2,ASTLTNYGYT
NA,TRBV3-1,TRBJ2-7,ASSQDYWREQY
TRBD2,TRBV12-3/TRBV12-4,TRBJ2-2,ASTKIAGPTGELF
NA,TRBV5-6,TRBJ2-1,ASSVSGAYEQF
NA,TRBV5-6,TRBJ1-6,ASSQKVGSSYNSPLH
TRBD1,TRBV20-1,TRBJ1-2,CARDYRGLVPNYGYT
NA,TRBV7-2,TRBJ1-2,ASSLARGYT
NA,TRBV5-1,TRBJ2-1,ASSLSLNYNEQF
NA,TRBV20-1,TRBJ2-3,SADHQDTDTQY
NA,TRBV4-1,TRBJ1-2,ASSQDRETATNYGYT
TRBD1,TRBV10-3,TRBJ1-2,AISAHRQGSYGYT
TRBD2,TRBV29-1,TRBJ2-1,SVGASGSLDNEQF
TRBD2,TRBV20-1,TRBJ2-1,SGLAGPSSYNEQF
TRBD2,TRBV20-1,TRBJ2-1,SFRLAGVNEQF
TRBD2,TRBV12-3/TRBV12-4,TRBJ2-2,ASRGGTSGRETNTGELF
NA,TRBV7-8,TRBJ1-6,ASREDSYYNSPLH
TRBD2,TRBV7-3,TRBJ2-2,ASSQAGLASAGELF
NA,TRBV6-1,TRBJ2-2,ASRQSWGLSTNTGELF
TRBD1,TRBV6-2/TRBV6-3,TRBJ2-1,ASSYAGQGF
TRBD1,TRBV5-1,TRBJ1-5,ASSLGGETSNQPQH
TRBD1,TRBV3-1,TRBJ1-4,ASSQQQGLDEKLF
NA,TRBV5-5,TRBJ1-5,ASSFTGNQPQH
TRBD2,TRBV25-1,TRBJ2-5,ASSVLGTSGKETQY
TRBD1,TRBV20-1,TRBJ2-7,SANLQGAEQY
TRBD1,TRBV20-1,TRBJ2-3,SANRGATSTDTQY
NA,TRBV5-1,TRBJ2-7,ASSRTSTTYEQY
NA,TRBV12-3/TRBV12-4,TRBJ1-3,ASSLVGVDRGNTIY
NA,TRBV6-1,TRBJ1-5,ASSISNQPQH
NA,TRBV20-1,TRBJ2-7,SARSAGMNYEQY
NA,TRBV20-1,TRBJ2-3,SARESGHRADTQY
TRBD1,TRBV29-1,TRBJ2-7,SAAQGASYEQY
TRBD2,TRBV29-1,TRBJ2-5,SVEPSGQETQY
TRBD1,TRBV12-3/TRBV12-4,TRBJ1-5,ASSLGTGARGQPQH
NA,TRBV20-1,TRBJ2-1,SASRATGGQVNEQF
TRBD2,TRBV20-1,TRBJ2-7,SATGTSGRNEQY
NA,TRBV5-5,TRBJ2-5,ASSLGGTSAETQY
TRBD2,TRBV28,TRBJ2-7,ASSTGTSGRAFSEQY
NA,TRBV6-1,TRBJ2-7,ASRTGPFGSYEQY
TRBD1,TRBV20-1,TRBJ2-7,SARGQGTAEQY